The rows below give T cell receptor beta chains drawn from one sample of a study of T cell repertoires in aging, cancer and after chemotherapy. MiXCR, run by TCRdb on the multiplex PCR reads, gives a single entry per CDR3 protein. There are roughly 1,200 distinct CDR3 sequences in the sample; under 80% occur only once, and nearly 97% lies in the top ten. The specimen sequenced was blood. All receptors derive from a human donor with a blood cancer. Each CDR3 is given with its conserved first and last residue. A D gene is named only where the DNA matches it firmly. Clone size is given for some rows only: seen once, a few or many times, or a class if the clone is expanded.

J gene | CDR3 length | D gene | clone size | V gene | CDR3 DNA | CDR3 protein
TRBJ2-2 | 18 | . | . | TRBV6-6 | TGTGCCAGCACGAGGGGTTGGGGAGATGCATCGAACACCGGGGAGCTGTTTTTT | CASTRGWGDASNTGELFF
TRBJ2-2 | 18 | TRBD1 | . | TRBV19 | TGTGCCAGTAGCGATTGGGGTACAGGGGGCATGGACACCGGGGAGCTGTTTTTT | CASSDWGTGGMDTGELFF
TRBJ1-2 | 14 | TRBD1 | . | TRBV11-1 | TGTGCCAGCAGCCTCGACAGGGGGTCATACGGCTACACCTTC | CASSLDRGSYGYTF
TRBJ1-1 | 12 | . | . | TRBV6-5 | TGTGCCAGCAGTTGGGAGGGCACTGAAGCTTTCTTT | CASSWEGTEAFF
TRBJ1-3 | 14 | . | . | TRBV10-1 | TGCGCCAGCAGCCGGGGATCCCCTGGAAACACCATATATTTT | CASSRGSPGNTIYF
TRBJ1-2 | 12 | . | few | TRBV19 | TGTGCCAGTACAGGGAGCGACTATGGCTACACCTTC | CASTGSDYGYTF
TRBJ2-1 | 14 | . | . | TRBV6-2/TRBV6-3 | TGTGCCAGCAGTTACCACGACAGGAGCAATGAGCAGTTCTTC | CASSYHDRSNEQFF
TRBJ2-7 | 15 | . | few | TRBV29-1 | TGCAGCGTTGAATTTGAGACAGGAGTGAGCTACGAGCAGTACTTC | CSVEFETGVSYEQYF
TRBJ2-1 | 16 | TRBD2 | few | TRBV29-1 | TGCAGCGTTGTCCCGGGACTAGCGGGGCACTACAATGAGCAGTTCTTC | CSVVPGLAGHYNEQFF
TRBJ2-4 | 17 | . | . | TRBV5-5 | TGTGCCAGCAGCTTGGCCGACGCGAGGGCAGGCAAAAACATTCAGTACTTC | CASSLADARAGKNIQYF
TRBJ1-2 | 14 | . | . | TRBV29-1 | TGCATCGTTGGGGCGGGTTCAGATGGCTATGGCTACACCTTC | CIVGAGSDGYGYTF
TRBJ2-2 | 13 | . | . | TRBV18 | TGTGCCAGCTCACCACTTCTAACCGGGGAGCTGTTTTTT | CASSPLLTGELFF
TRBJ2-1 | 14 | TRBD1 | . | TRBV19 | TGTGCCAGTACCGGGACAGGGTATAGCAGTGAGCAGTTCTTC | CASTGTGYSSEQFF
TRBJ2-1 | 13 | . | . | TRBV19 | TGTGCCAGTAGTTGGGGGTTAGTCAATGAGCAGTTCTTC | CASSWGLVNEQFF
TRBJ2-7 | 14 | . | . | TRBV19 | TGTGCCAGTAGACCTTCGGCCACGCACTACGAGCAGTACTTC | CASRPSATHYEQYF
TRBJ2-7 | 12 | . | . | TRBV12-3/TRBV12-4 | TGTGCCAGCAGTTTAGCCCACTACGAGCAGTACTTC | CASSLAHYEQYF
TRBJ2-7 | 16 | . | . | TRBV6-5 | TGTGCCAGCAGTTACTCGTCTGGGGGGCACTCCTACGAGCAGTACTTC | CASSYSSGGHSYEQYF
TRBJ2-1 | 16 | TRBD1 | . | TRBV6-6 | TGTGCCAGCAGTCACAGGACAGGACCGTCCTACAATGAGCAGTTCTTC | CASSHRTGPSYNEQFF
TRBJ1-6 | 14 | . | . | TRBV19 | TGTGCCAGTAGTACCTTAGAGGGGGAATCACCCCTCCACTTT | CASSTLEGESPLHF
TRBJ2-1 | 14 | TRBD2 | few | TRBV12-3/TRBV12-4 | TGTGCCAGCAGCATACTAGCGAGGTTCGATGAGCAGTTCTTC | CASSILARFDEQFF
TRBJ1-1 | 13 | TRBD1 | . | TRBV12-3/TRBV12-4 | TGTGCCAGCAGCCTTAACAGGGGGACTGAAGCTTTCTTT | CASSLNRGTEAFF
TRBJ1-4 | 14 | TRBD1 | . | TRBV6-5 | TGTGCCAGCAGTCACGGACAGGGTCGAGAAAAACTGTTTTTT | CASSHGQGREKLFF
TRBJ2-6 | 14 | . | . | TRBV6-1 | TGTGCCAGCAACCTTATCTCTGGGGCCAACGTCCTGACTTTC | CASNLISGANVLTF
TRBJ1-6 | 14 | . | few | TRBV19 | TGTGCCAGTAGTATCCGTCGTTTAGGTTCACCCCTCCACTTT | CASSIRRLGSPLHF
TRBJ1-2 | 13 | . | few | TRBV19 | TGTGCCAGTACCTTCGGACAGCTCTATGGCTACACCTTC | CASTFGQLYGYTF
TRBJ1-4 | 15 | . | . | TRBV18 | TGTGCCAGCTCACCACCGGGGAGTGCTAATGAAAAACTGTTTTTT | CASSPPGSANEKLFF
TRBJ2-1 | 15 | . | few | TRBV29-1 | TGCAGCGTCCCGAGCAGGGAGAGCTCCTACAATGAGCAGTTCTTC | CSVPSRESSYNEQFF
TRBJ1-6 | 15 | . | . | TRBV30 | TGTGCCTGGAGTTCCGTGAGCTCCTATAATTCACCCCTCCACTTT | CAWSSVSSYNSPLHF
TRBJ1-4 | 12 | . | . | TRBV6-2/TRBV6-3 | TGTGCCAGCAGTGGCTCGAATGAAAAACTGTTTTTT | CASSGSNEKLFF
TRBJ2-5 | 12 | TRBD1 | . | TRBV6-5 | TGTGCCAGCGTGGGACAGGGGGAGACCCAGTACTTC | CASVGQGETQYF
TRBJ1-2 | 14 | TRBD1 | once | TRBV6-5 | TGTGCCAGCAGTAAGGGACAGACCAACTATGGCTACACCTTC | CASSKGQTNYGYTF
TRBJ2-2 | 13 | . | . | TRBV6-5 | TGTGCCAGCAGGGGCAACAGCCTCCGGGAGCTGTTTTTT | CASRGNSLRELFF
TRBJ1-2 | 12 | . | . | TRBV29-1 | TGCAGCGTTGAAGAGGGGGGGTATGGCTACACCTTC | CSVEEGGYGYTF
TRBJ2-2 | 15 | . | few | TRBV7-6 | TGTGCCAGCAGCTTGGGGCAGCCGAACACCGGGGAGCTGTTTTTT | CASSLGQPNTGELFF
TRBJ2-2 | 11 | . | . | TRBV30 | TGTGCCTTAACACGGGCCGGGGAGCTGTTTTTT | CALTRAGELFF
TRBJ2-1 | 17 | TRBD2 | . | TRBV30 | TGTGCCTGGAGTGTCAGAACCGGGACTAGCGTTTACAATGAGCAGTTCTTC | CAWSVRTGTSVYNEQFF
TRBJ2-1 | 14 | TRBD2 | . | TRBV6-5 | TGTGCCAGCAGTAGCGGGAGCTCCTACAATGAGCAGTTCTTC | CASSSGSSYNEQFF
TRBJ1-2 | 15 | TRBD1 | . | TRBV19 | TGTGCCAGTAGTATCGGGACAGGGTATAGCTATGGCTACACCTTC | CASSIGTGYSYGYTF
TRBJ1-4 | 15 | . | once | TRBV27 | TGTGCCAGCAGTTTATCGGATAAGGAAAACGAAAAACTGTTTTTT | CASSLSDKENEKLFF
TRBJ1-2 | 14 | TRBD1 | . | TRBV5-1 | TGCGCCAGCAGCATCCTTCAGGGGGTCGATGGCTACACCTTC | CASSILQGVDGYTF
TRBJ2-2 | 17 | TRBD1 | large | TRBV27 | TGTGCCAGCAGTACGCACAGACAGGGCCTAAACACCGGGGAGCTGTTTTTT | CASSTHRQGLNTGELFF
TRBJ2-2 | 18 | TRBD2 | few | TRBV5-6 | TGTGCCAGCAGCTTGGGACTTATAAGCGGGAGTTACACCGGGGAGCTGTTTTTT | CASSLGLISGSYTGELFF
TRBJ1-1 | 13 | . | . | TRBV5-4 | TGTGCCAGCAGCTTGGCGGGGAACACTGAAGCTTTCTTT | CASSLAGNTEAFF
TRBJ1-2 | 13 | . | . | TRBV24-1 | TGTGCCACCAGTGATTTCGGGGGTATGGGCTACACCTTC | CATSDFGGMGYTF
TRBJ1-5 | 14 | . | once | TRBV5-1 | TGCGCCAGCAGCCCTGACTATAGCAATCAGCCCCAGCATTTT | CASSPDYSNQPQHF
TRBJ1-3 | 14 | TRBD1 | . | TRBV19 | TGTGCCAGTAGTCGTCCGGGACAGCATCCCATCGGGACTTTT | CASSRPGQHPIGTF
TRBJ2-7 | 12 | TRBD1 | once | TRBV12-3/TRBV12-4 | TGTGCCAGCAAGACAGGGGGCTTCGAGCAGTACTTC | CASKTGGFEQYF
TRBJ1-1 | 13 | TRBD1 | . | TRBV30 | TGTGCCTGGAGTGCCCAGGGGGCCACTGAAGCTTTCTTT | CAWSAQGATEAFF